One sample yielded the 7 T cell receptor beta chains listed below, sequenced in a study of Graves' ophthalmopathy and Graves' hyperthyroidism. Investigators amplified TCR beta CDR3 regions from RNA transcripts. RT-PCR with HTBI primers came first, then second-round multiplex PCR. TCRdb reanalysed the multiplex PCR reads using MiXCR and keeps one entry per CDR3 protein. The sample records fewer than 400,000 distinct CDR3 sequences, 15% to 20% being singletons. The sequencing sample was made of peripheral blood. These TCRs come from a young woman with Graves' ophthalmopathy.

This clonotype was observed at least ten times. In DNA, the CDR3 is TGTGCCTGGCACACGGAGATGAACACTGAAGCTTTCTTT. This gives the protein CAWHTEMNTEAFF. J is TRBJ1-1 and V is TRBV30; D is undetermined. The germline V and J ends were trimmed by 5 bases and 0 bases, with 10 bases remaining between them. CDR1 and CDR2 from the germline V gene are GTSNPN and SVGIG (reference sequence). CDR3 size: 13 residues.

This rearrangement joins TRBV6-5 to TRBJ2-5; 9 positions match TRBD1. V gave up 0 bases and J gave up 3 bases; unmatched junction bases: 5. The germline CDR1 and CDR2 sequences are MNHEY and SVGAGI. There are 16 residues in the CDR3. For the CDR3, the DNA is TGTGCCAGCAGTTACTCTAACAGGGGGCTAAAAGAGACCCAGTACTTC. Amino acids: CASSYSNRGLKETQYF.

This clonotype appeared many times. CDR3 sequence: CTTGGKEETQYF. The CDR3 DNA reads TGTACAACAGGGGGCAAAGAAGAGACCCAGTACTTC. The chain combines TRBV6-1 with TRBJ2-5; 9 positions match TRBD1. The CDR3 contains 12 residues. Germline CDR1 MNHNS, CDR2 SASEGT.

At least ten counts were recorded for this clonotype. The chain uses TRBV6-5 and TRBJ1-2, with a possible D match to TRBD1 (5 bases). This CDR3 comprises 15 residues. Germline CDR1 MNHEY, CDR2 SVGAGI. V gave up 7 bases and J gave up 6 bases, with 21 bases separating them. The CDR3, as DNA: TGTGCCAGCACCCTCGATCAGGGTAGAAAGAATGGCTACACCTTC. It yields the protein CASTLDQGRKNGYTF.

This clonotype was detected ten times or more. The J gene is TRBJ1-3, the V gene TRBV28; D gene ambiguous. The V end was cut by 6 bases, the J end by 0 bases, with 18 bases between. The CDR3 runs 17 residues. CDR1 is MDHEN and CDR2 is SYDVKM in the germline V gene. CDR3 loop: CASSSEGGRASGNTIYF. CDR3 DNA: TGTGCCAGCAGCTCCGAGGGTGGTCGAGCCTCTGGAAACACCATATATTTT.

This clonotype was counted at least ten times. The J gene is TRBJ1-2, the V gene TRBV6-5, with D unresolved. The V end lost 4 bases, the J end lost 4 bases, and 19 bases lay between the germline ends. CDR1 is MNHEY and CDR2 is SVGAGI in the germline V gene. CDR3 length equals 16 residues. The CDR3 reads CASSCIEQCGRYGYTF. The CDR3 nucleotides read TGTGCCAGCAGTTGTATAGAACAGTGTGGACGCTATGGCTACACCTTC.

This clonotype was observed many times. The chain uses TRBV20-1 and TRBJ2-7; 12 nucleotides line up with TRBD2. Germline V gene data show CDR1 as DFQATT and CDR2 as SNEGSKA (reference sequence). The CDR3 totals 15 residues. Trimming at V came to 1 base and at J to 0 bases, leaving 1 base not matched to a gene. CDR3 coding DNA: TGCAGTGCTAGAGGACTAGCGGGGGACTCCTACGAGCAGTACTTC. Protein sequence: CSARGLAGDSYEQYF.